This paragraph covers one T cell receptor (beta chain) sequence. This specimen belongs to a study of blood T cell repertoires in COVID-19. Across the study: COVID-19 samples collected from the United States, Italy and Spain covered acute and convalescent phases. PBMCs, B-cell-depleted T cells, or T cells were the source of the cDNA or gDNA that made up the material.

In the authors' methods: Reference gene primer amplification in the assay estimated nucleated cell counts. The protocol was immunoSEQ multiplex PCR, while the TCRdb copy is restricted to in-frame clones and leaves out a portion. D and trimming come from the DNA, and the V and J calls and clone size come from that table. The table includes about 240,000 clones, about 85% detected once. This receptor was taken from a man between 60 and 75 years old who had recovered from COVID-19. Sample: peripheral blood.

The CDR3 region is CASSVLSTGHNSPLHF. The CDR3 DNA sequence: TGTGCCAGCAGCGTGCTGTCGACAGGACATAATTCACCCCTCCACTTT. This rearrangement joins TRBV6-6 to TRBJ1-6; maybe TRBD1 (6 bases). This CDR3 is built from 16 residues. V lost 6 bases, J lost 5 bases, and 17 bases lay in between. From germline, CDR1 is MNHNY and CDR2 SVGAGI (reference sequence).